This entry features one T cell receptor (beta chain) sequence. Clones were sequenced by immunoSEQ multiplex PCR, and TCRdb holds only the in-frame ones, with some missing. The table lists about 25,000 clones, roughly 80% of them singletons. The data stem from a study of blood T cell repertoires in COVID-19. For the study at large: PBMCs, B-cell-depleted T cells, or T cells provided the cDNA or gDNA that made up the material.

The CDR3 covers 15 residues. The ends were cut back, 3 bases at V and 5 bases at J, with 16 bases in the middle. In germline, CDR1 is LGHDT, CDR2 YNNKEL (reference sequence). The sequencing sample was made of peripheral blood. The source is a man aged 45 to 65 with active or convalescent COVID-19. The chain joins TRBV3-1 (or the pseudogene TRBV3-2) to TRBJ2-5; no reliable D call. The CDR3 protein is CASSHYLDSEETQYF. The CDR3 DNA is TGTGCCAGCAGCCACTATTTAGACTCCGAGGAGACCCAGTACTTC.